This note documents a single TCR beta chain sequence. The antigen is not known. The V segment lost 1 base and the J segment 6 bases; nucleotides outside the gene matches: 3. Per germline, CDR1 LNHDA and CDR2 SQIVND (reference sequence). The length of the CDR3 is 17 residues. This entry belongs to a study of cytomegalovirus exposure and HLA in healthy donors. General study results and limits: Data from an earlier analysis indicated that most TCR beta V segments were productive either about 87% or about 30% of the time.

Use of 60 Vbeta and 13 Jbeta primers characterized the PCR. The repertoire was sequenced with immunoSEQ multiplex PCR; TCRdb's copy has only in-frame clones and lacks some. Of approximately 250,000 clones listed, approximately 85% are singletons. The sample comprised PBMCs. J is TRBJ2-2 and V is TRBV19; 15 bases map to TRBD2. This TCR came from a girl aged 2 to 10 in good health and CMV-seronegative. The CDR3 region has the DNA TGTGCCAGTAGTATAGGGGGACTAGCGGGAGGACCCGGGGAGCTGTTTTTT. This gives the protein CASSIGGLAGGPGELFF.